The text below deals with one T cell receptor (beta chain). Using its own MiXCR run on the RT-PCR reads, TCRdb lists one record per CDR3 protein. This table holds 900,000 to 1,000,000 distinct CDR3 sequences, around 17% found once. This CDR3 is 16 amino acids long. Losses at the gene ends were 6 bases for V and 5 bases for J; bases not matched to a gene: 12. The germline CDR1 and CDR2 sequences are DFQATT and SNEGSKA (reference sequence). This entry comes from a study of patients and donors after allogeneic stem cell transplantation. The sequence came from a human donor who was either an allogeneic HSCT recipient or a stem cell or donor lymphocyte infusion donor (not recorded which). It is not recorded whose cells these are; they may come from a transplant donor. The V gene is TRBV20-1, the J gene TRBJ2-5; the match to TRBD2 covers 13 bases. Sample: blood, either unsorted or a sorted T cell fraction (not recorded which). The chain's CDR3 is CSASRLAGGRSETQYF. The CDR3 nucleotides are TGCAGTGCCTCCAGACTAGCGGGGGGCCGAAGCGAGACCCAGTACTTC.